The TCR beta chain described here comes from a study of early T cells in non-severe SARS-CoV-2 infection (dated by TCRdb to the early 2020s). With respect to the entire study: Because TCR sequencing relied on bulk RNA taken from unsorted whole blood, pairing of alpha and beta chains was not possible. What the study reported, not specific to this receptor: Matching against VDJdb was skewed toward anti-spike CD8 responses, likely underestimated virus-specific expansions, and missed private and CD4 specificities.

Library construction relied on 5' RACE. TCRdb records NextSeq 500 as the sequencer. To correct for sequencing error and PCR bias, the TCR library protocol tagged individual cDNA molecules with unique molecular identifiers. Sequencing covered both TCR alpha and beta chains, and within each sample the abundances of alpha and beta sequences were tightly co-correlated. The paper's data handling went like this. Decombinator V4 was used to annotate the V gene, J gene and CDR3 of the TCR sequences. TCRs were defined as expanded if a significant change between any two time points was detected under a Poisson model with p below 0.0001. TCR abundances were normalised to the total number of TCRs sequenced per sample and expressed as counts per million. MAIT TCRs were defined by TRAV1-2 paired with TRAJ12, TRAJ20 or TRAJ33, and iNKT TCRs by TRAV10 paired with TRAJ18. A search of VDJdb, accessed on 1 November 2021, was run for TCRs annotated to CMV, EBV and SARS-CoV-2, with TCRs annotated for multiple antigens excluded. TCRdb reprocessing: public reads trimmed at Q25 with fastp, clones called with MiXCR, in-frame beta chains kept. Merged by CDR3 protein, the rows form single entries marked with the most common genes and DNA. TCRdb's processing, not the authors', yielded these V and J calls. The sample contains 50,000 to 70,000 distinct CDR3 sequences, 8% to 9.5% of them found a single time. In total, the top ten clones hold 15% to 20% of the sample.

This clonotype appeared many times. Its antigen specificity is not known. Per-base qualities were not stored, and no clone one base away is much larger. The study was a case-control design nested within a healthcare worker cohort in London, UK, with weekly nasopharyngeal swab PCR tests and blood sampling. Healthcare workers were recruited during the week of the UK lockdown, between 23 and 31 March 2020, and followed weekly for up to roughly 15 weeks. The CDR3 holds 17 amino acids from the cysteine to the phenylalanine. Of all the DNA, just the CDR3 is kept, 51 bases in frame from base 1. Here V drops 0 bases and J drops 5 bases, and the junction holds 14 bases not matched to any gene. The germline V gene (reference sequence) supplies CDR1 DFQATT and CDR2 SNEGSKA.

The TCR was taken from an adult who was a healthcare worker with PCR-confirmed SARS-CoV-2 infection or an uninfected control (not recorded which). The sequencing input was whole blood. The rearrangement joined TRBV20-1 to TRBJ2-7, and TRBD2 aligns with 9 junction nucleotides. CDR3 loop: CSARDRASGGTSHEQYF. At the DNA level, the sequence is TGCAGTGCTAGAGATCGGGCCAGCGGGGGGACGTCTCACGAGCAGTACTTC.